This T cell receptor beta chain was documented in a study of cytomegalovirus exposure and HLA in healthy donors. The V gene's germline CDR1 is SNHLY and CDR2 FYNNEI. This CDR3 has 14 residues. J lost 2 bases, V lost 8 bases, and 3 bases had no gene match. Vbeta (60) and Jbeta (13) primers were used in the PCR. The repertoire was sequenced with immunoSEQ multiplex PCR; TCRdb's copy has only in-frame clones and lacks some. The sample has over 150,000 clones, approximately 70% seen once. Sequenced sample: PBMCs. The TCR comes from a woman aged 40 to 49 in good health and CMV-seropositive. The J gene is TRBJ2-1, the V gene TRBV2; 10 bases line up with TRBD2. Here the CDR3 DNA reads TGTGCCAGCCGAGCGGGGGGGCCCTACAATGAGCAGTTCTTC. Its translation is CASRAGGPYNEQFF.